This passage covers 15 T cell receptor beta chains from one sample sequenced in a study of blood T cell repertoires in COVID-19. The data were produced by immunoSEQ multiplex PCR, yet TCRdb's version contains in-frame clones alone and is incomplete. The profile covers roughly 190,000 clones, with almost 85% appearing a single time and more than 4.5% taken by the ten largest. Sequenced: peripheral blood. Every receptor here comes from a woman in her 70s with active or convalescent COVID-19.

The J gene is TRBJ2-1, the V gene TRBV15; 8 nucleotides agree with TRBD1. V lost 3 bases to trimming and J lost 5 bases; unmatched junction nucleotides: 6. The CDR3 runs to 15 residues. CDR1 is LNHNV and CDR2 is YYDKDF in the germline V gene (reference sequence). The chain's CDR3 is CATSSWTGSDNEQFF. The CDR3 bases are TGTGCCACCAGCAGCTGGACAGGGTCTGACAATGAGCAGTTCTTC.

This clone was found once. The chain combines TRBV12-3 or TRBV12-4 with TRBJ2-1; D gene ambiguous. This CDR3 contains 13 residues. Trimming took off 8 bases at V and 0 bases at J, with 8 bases between the two ends. The chain's CDR3 is CASAEASYNEQFF. CDR3 DNA sequence: TGTGCCAGCGCCGAGGCCTCCTACAATGAGCAGTTCTTC.

This rearrangement joins TRBV2 to TRBJ1-5; 9 bases match TRBD1. J lost 5 bases, V lost 4 bases, and 3 bases had no gene match. Germline V gene sequence: CDR1 SNHLY, CDR2 FYNNEI. This CDR3 spans 14 amino acids. CDR3 amino acids: CASSATGGDQPQHF. CDR3 bases: TGTGCCAGCAGTGCGACAGGGGGGGATCAGCCCCAGCATTTT.

The chain couples TRBV2 to TRBJ2-7, with 11 positions matching TRBD1. V lost 10 bases, J lost 2 bases, and 10 bases stayed unmatched. Per the germline V gene, CDR1 is SNHLY and CDR2 is FYNNEI. The CDR3 contains 15 residues. The CDR3 nucleotides are TGTGCCACCGACCGGGACAGGGGGGCGACCTACGAGCAGTACTTC. Translation: CATDRDRGATYEQYF.

The rearrangement joins TRBV18 to TRBJ2-1, with 10 positions matching TRBD2. Germline V gives CDR1 KGHSH, CDR2 LQKENI. The CDR3 is 17 residues long. V dropped 3 bases and J dropped 0; count of bases not matched to a gene: 5. CDR3 region: CASSPRLAGRSYNEQFF. CDR3 DNA sequence: TGTGCCAGCTCACCCCGACTAGCGGGCCGCTCCTACAATGAGCAGTTCTTC.

This rearrangement joins TRBV19 to TRBJ1-1, with TRBD1 as a possible D gene (5 bases). V was pared by 3 bases and J by 4 bases, with 12 bases between. There are 14 residues in the CDR3. Germline V gene sequence: CDR1 LNHDA, CDR2 SQIVND (reference sequence). As DNA, the CDR3 is TGTGCCAGTAGTATGACCGGGGGTGGCACTGAAGCTTTCTTT. Residues: CASSMTGGGTEAFF.

The chain recombines TRBV7-9 with TRBJ2-7; TRBD1 is a possible D gene (7 bases). The V and J ends lost 3 bases and 1 base respectively, with 16 bases between them. The CDR3 runs 16 residues. Germline CDR1 and CDR2: SEHNR and FQNEAQ (reference sequence). CDR3 nucleotides: TGTGCCAGCAGCTTCCGAAGACAGGGACTTTCCTACGAGCAGTACTTC. Encoded protein: CASSFRRQGLSYEQYF.

The CDR3 coding sequence is TGTGCCAGCAGCTTAGTACCGACTAGCACAGATACGCAGTATTTT. Protein: CASSLVPTSTDTQYF. This chain uses TRBV11-2 with TRBJ2-3, with D unclear. The CDR3 is 15 residues long. Trimming removed 1 base at V and 0 bases at J, with 8 bases between. CDR1 is SGHAT, CDR2 FQNNGV, per germline.

The V call is TRBV5-4, the J call TRBJ2-7; D not certain. The CDR3 loop spans 11 amino acids. The germline V gene has CDR1 SGHNT and CDR2 YYREEE (reference sequence). Trimming cost V 3 bases and J 3 bases, with 4 bases left between them. The CDR3 DNA follows: TGTGCCAGCAGCTCTGTCTACGAGCAGTACTTC. Translation gives CASSSVYEQYF.

The chain couples TRBV7-2 to TRBJ1-1; unclear D gene. With 1 base removed from V and 8 bases from J, the gap between germline ends came to 14 bases. CDR3 length: 14 amino acids. CDR1 is SGHTA, CDR2 FQGNSA, per germline. CDR3 sequence (DNA): TGTGCCAGCAGCTTAGGTCTAACTACTGAGGAAGCTTTCTTT. Translating it yields CASSLGLTTEEAFF.

The chain employs TRBV6-4 and TRBJ2-7; D might be TRBD1 (6 bases). Trimming cost V 10 bases and J 1 base, with 17 bases left between them. The CDR3 runs to 14 residues. The germline V gene has CDR1 MRHNA and CDR2 SNTAGT. CDR3 sequence reads: CAIGDKRGSYEQYF. CDR3 DNA: TGTGCCATCGGGGATAAAAGGGGGTCCTACGAGCAGTACTTC.

V usage is TRBV2 and J usage is TRBJ2-1, with 12 positions matching TRBD2. This CDR3 has 17 residues. Per germline, CDR1 SNHLY and CDR2 FYNNEI. Trimming removed 7 bases from V and 6 bases from J; junction bases left unmatched: 13. CDR3 coding DNA: TGTGCCAGCACCCCCAGGACTAGCGGGGTCCTACGCAATGAGCAGTTCTTC. Its protein is CASTPRTSGVLRNEQFF.

The chain links TRBV3-1 (or the pseudogene TRBV3-2) to TRBJ2-7; 9 bases are shared with TRBD1. Germline V gene lookup returns CDR1 LGHDT and CDR2 YNNKEL (reference sequence). There are 17 residues in the CDR3. Unmatched junction bases numbered 8, after V lost 0 bases and J lost 2 bases. The CDR3, as DNA: TGTGCCAGCAGCCAAGAATGGGGACAGGGTGTTACCTACGAGCAGTACTTC. Residues: CASSQEWGQGVTYEQYF.

This rearrangement joins TRBV7-2 to TRBJ1-1; D is uncertain. CDR1 and CDR2 (germline): SGHTA, FQGNSA. The V gene lost 2 bases and the J gene lost 1 base, with 8 bases spanning the gap. This CDR3 has 14 amino acids. The DNA for the CDR3 is TGTGCCAGCAGCTTAATTTACGGGAACACTGAAGCTTTCTTT. Its translation: CASSLIYGNTEAFF.

The rearrangement joins TRBV19 to TRBJ1-2; 9 positions match TRBD1. After removal of 3 bases from V and 2 bases from J, the junction contained 4 bases not matched to a gene. CDR1 is LNHDA, CDR2 SQIVND, per germline (reference sequence). The CDR3 runs 15 residues. DNA for the CDR3: TGTGCCAGTAGTATCATACAGGGGGCCAACTATGGCTACACCTTC. Translated, it gives CASSIIQGANYGYTF.